This T cell receptor beta chain derives from a study of T cell responses to AZD1222 COVID-19 vaccine. Second-dose intervals near 4 or 12 weeks were combined. On this clone itself: The antigen is unknown. Other nucleotide sequences from this sample produce the same CDR3.

The data were produced by immunoSEQ multiplex PCR, yet TCRdb's version contains in-frame clones alone and is incomplete. The table lists around 140,000 clones, roughly 90% of them singletons. General study findings and limits: No day 14 peak samples; only post-peak repertoires were characterized. Most donors were white British and more were female, and clonal diversity was possibly underestimated. Distributed over spike, vaccine-associated CD4 TCRs predominated at 160-218 and 743-854.

In germline, CDR1 is SGHVS, CDR2 FQNEAQ. This CDR3 comprises 13 residues. V dropped 5 bases and J dropped 0 bases, with 7 bases sitting between them. The source was peripheral blood, collected 28 days after the second AZD1222 dose. The V call is TRBV7-8, the J call TRBJ1-1, with D uncertain. The sequence derives from an adult who received the AZD1222 COVID-19 vaccine. The CDR3 protein is CASSLTLNTEAFF. As DNA, the CDR3 is TGTGCCAGCAGCCTTACTTTGAACACTGAAGCTTTCTTT. Using reference TRBV7-8 and TRBJ1-1 for the parts outside the CDR3, the full variable domain is GAGVSQSPRYKVAKRGQDVALRCDPISGHVSLFWYQQALGQGPEFLTYFQNEAQLDKSGLPSDRFFAERPEGSVSTLKIQRTQQEDSAVYLCASSLTLNTEAFFGQGTRLTVV.